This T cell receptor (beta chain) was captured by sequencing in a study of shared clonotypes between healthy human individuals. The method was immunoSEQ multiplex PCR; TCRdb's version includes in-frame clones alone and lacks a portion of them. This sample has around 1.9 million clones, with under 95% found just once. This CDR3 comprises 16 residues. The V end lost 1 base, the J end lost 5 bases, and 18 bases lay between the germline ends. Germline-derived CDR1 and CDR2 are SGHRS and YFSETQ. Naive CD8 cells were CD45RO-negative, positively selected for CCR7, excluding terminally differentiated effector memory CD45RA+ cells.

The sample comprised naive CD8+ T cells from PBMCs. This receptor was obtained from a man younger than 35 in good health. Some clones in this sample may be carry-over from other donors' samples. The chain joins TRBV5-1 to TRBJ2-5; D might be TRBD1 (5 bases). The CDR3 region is CASSLYAVRGVETQYF. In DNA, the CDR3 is TGCGCCAGCAGCTTGTATGCGGTTAGGGGTGTGGAGACCCAGTACTTC.